This TCR beta chain was captured by sequencing in a study of Graves' ophthalmopathy and Graves' hyperthyroidism. In germline, CDR1 is MNHEY, CDR2 SVGEGT. CDR3 length equals 14 residues. V was cut by 11 bases and J by 5 bases, with 22 bases left in between. RNA transcripts were the source from which TCR beta CDR3 regions were amplified. The library came from an HTBI-primed first-round RT-PCR and a second-round multiplex PCR. TCRdb used MiXCR to reprocess the multiplex PCR reads, holding one entry per CDR3 protein. The data show under 200,000 distinct CDR3 sequences, about 40% seen once. Overall study results and limits: Prediction of ophthalmopathy progression reached less than 71% sensitivity and roughly 72% specificity.

The study excluded patients with other autoimmune diseases, uncontrolled infections, pregnancy or lactation. Around 10 ml of fresh blood yielded the PBMCs by density gradient. This clonotype was detected ten times or more. The antigen remains unidentified. What was sequenced was peripheral blood. The V and J genes are TRBV6-2 or TRBV6-3 and TRBJ2-7, with D possibly being TRBD1 (7 bases). The sequence derives from a woman aged 40 to 49 with Graves' ophthalmopathy. The chain's CDR3 is CAHKRAGGFHEQYF. The DNA of the CDR3 is TGTGCCCATAAGCGGGCAGGGGGTTTCCACGAGCAGTACTTC.